This TCR beta chain came from a study of cytomegalovirus exposure and HLA in healthy donors. CDR1 and CDR2 (germline): SGHDN, FVKESK. The length of the CDR3 is 15 residues. Vbeta (60) and Jbeta (13) primers were used in the PCR. TCRdb's copy holds only in-frame clones and misses some; the assay was immunoSEQ multiplex PCR. The sample lists 100,000 to 150,000 clones; around 77% were seen once. The sequenced sample was PBMCs. V and J are TRBV14 and TRBJ2-5; no reliable D call. The DNA end is more similar to TRBJ2-7, so the J call may be wrong. The receptor comes from a woman in her sixties or seventies in good health and CMV-seronegative. CDR3 protein: CASSQEWARVYEQYF. The CDR3 region has the DNA TGTGCCAGCAGCCAAGAATGGGCGCGAGTCTACGAGCAGTACTTC.